This is a list of T cell receptor beta chains from one sample in a study of blood T cells in healthy people across ages. TCRdb recomputed calls from the 5' RACE reads with MiXCR, one row per CDR3 protein. The table includes approximately 820,000 distinct CDR3 sequences, roughly 44% detected once. The specimen sequenced was blood. The receptor source for this set is a man aged 55 to 70 in good health. Both conserved end residues are part of each CDR3. Fields, in order: clone size, V gene, D gene, J gene, CDR3 DNA, CDR3 protein. D genes are given only for firm matches. The size field is filled for only some rows; it gives once, few, many or a size class.

size: few; V: TRBV20-1; D: .; J: TRBJ2-1; DNA: TGCAGTTACCTCAGCCAGGACTACAATGAGCAGTTCTTC; CDR3: CSYLSQDYNEQFF
size: .; V: TRBV5-6; D: .; J: TRBJ2-5; DNA: TGTGTCAGCAGCCTGATGGAGACCCAGTACTTC; CDR3: CVSSLMETQYF
size: .; V: TRBV7-9; D: .; J: TRBJ2-1; DNA: TGTGCCAGCAGCTCACCCTCGGCGCGGGGGCCAAGAAATGAGCAGTTCTTC; CDR3: CASSSPSARGPRNEQFF
size: .; V: TRBV20-1; D: TRBD2; J: TRBJ2-1; DNA: TGCAGTGCTAGTTGGGGCGGGGGGTCCTACAATGAGCAGTTCTTC; CDR3: CSASWGGGSYNEQFF
size: few; V: TRBV29-1; D: .; J: TRBJ1-2; DNA: TGCAGCGTTGAACGGGGAACGGACTATGGCTACACCTTC; CDR3: CSVERGTDYGYTF
size: .; V: TRBV7-8; D: TRBD2; J: TRBJ2-5; DNA: TGTGCCAGCAGCTTATTGCTAGCGGGGGTACGAGATGAGACCCAGTACTTC; CDR3: CASSLLLAGVRDETQYF
size: few; V: TRBV25-1; D: .; J: TRBJ1-2; DNA: TGTGCCAGCAGTGAATTAAAGGGAGGAGGCTACACCTTC; CDR3: CASSELKGGGYTF
size: .; V: TRBV7-2; D: .; J: TRBJ1-5; DNA: TGTGCCAGCACCGCCCCGGGGGACAATCAGCCCCAGCATTTT; CDR3: CASTAPGDNQPQHF
size: .; V: TRBV6-1; D: .; J: TRBJ2-7; DNA: TGTGCCAGCAGTGAAGGCCCGGGGGACGAGCAGTACTTC; CDR3: CASSEGPGDEQYF
size: many; V: TRBV4-3; D: .; J: TRBJ1-6; DNA: TGCGCCAGCAGCCAAGGTAGAAATTCACCCCTCCACTTT; CDR3: CASSQGRNSPLHF
size: .; V: TRBV20-1; D: .; J: TRBJ1-2; DNA: TGCAGTGCTAGTAAATTCGGATATGGCTACACCTTC; CDR3: CSASKFGYGYTF
size: .; V: TRBV4-3; D: .; J: TRBJ2-2; DNA: TGCGCCAGCAGCCAAGATGTAGTGGGTAACACCGGGGAGCTGTTTTTT; CDR3: CASSQDVVGNTGELFF
size: .; V: TRBV20-1; D: .; J: TRBJ2-4; DNA: TGCAGTGCTAGAGTTCAGGGGCTCGGAAACATTCAGTACTTC; CDR3: CSARVQGLGNIQYF
size: .; V: TRBV7-2; D: .; J: TRBJ2-5; DNA: TGTGCCAGCAGCTTTCTAGCGCCGGATGAGACCCAGTACTTC; CDR3: CASSFLAPDETQYF
size: .; V: TRBV28; D: .; J: TRBJ2-1; DNA: TGTGCCAGCAGTGCTAACAACATTCGGGGTGAGCAGTTCTTC; CDR3: CASSANNIRGEQFF
size: few; V: TRBV7-8; D: .; J: TRBJ2-5; DNA: TGTGCCAGCAGCTTACTCGGGCAGGAAGAGACCCAGTACTTC; CDR3: CASSLLGQEETQYF
size: .; V: TRBV7-9; D: .; J: TRBJ1-2; DNA: TGTGCCAGCAAAAGCGCCCTAAACTATGGCTACACCTTC; CDR3: CASKSALNYGYTF
size: .; V: TRBV7-6; D: .; J: TRBJ2-1; DNA: TGTGCCAGCAGCTTAGCGCTTAGGTTTAGGACCCCCAATGAGCAGTTCTTC; CDR3: CASSLALRFRTPNEQFF
size: .; V: TRBV27; D: .; J: TRBJ1-6; DNA: TGTGCCAGCAGCGGACATCTCTATAATTCACCCCTCCACTTT; CDR3: CASSGHLYNSPLHF
size: once; V: TRBV6-2/TRBV6-3; D: .; J: TRBJ2-2; DNA: TGTGCCAGCAGTCGCTGGAACACCGGGGAGCTGTTTTTT; CDR3: CASSRWNTGELFF
size: few; V: TRBV13; D: TRBD2; J: TRBJ2-3; DNA: TGTGCCAGCAGCTTAGCCCTAGCGGACGGAGATACGCAGTATTTT; CDR3: CASSLALADGDTQYF
size: .; V: TRBV3-1; D: .; J: TRBJ1-6; DNA: TGTGCCAGCAGCCAAGATCCGGGGTCCAATTCACCCCTCCACTTT; CDR3: CASSQDPGSNSPLHF
size: few; V: TRBV7-9; D: .; J: TRBJ2-7; DNA: TGTGCCAGCAGCTGGTTGGGGGAAGGAGACAATGAGCAGTACTTC; CDR3: CASSWLGEGDNEQYF
size: few; V: TRBV30; D: .; J: TRBJ1-2; DNA: TGTGCCTGGAGTCCGGGCCCTCTGCGTGGCTACACCTTC; CDR3: CAWSPGPLRGYTF
size: few; V: TRBV12-3/TRBV12-4; D: TRBD1; J: TRBJ2-1; DNA: TGTGCCAGCAGGCAACGGACAGGGGGGAACTGGGTATACAATGAGCAGTTCTTC; CDR3: CASRQRTGGNWVYNEQFF
size: many; V: TRBV7-2; D: .; J: TRBJ1-2; DNA: TGTGCCATTTTGGGCCGCGATGGCTACACCTTC; CDR3: CAILGRDGYTF
size: few; V: TRBV30; D: TRBD1; J: TRBJ1-5; DNA: TGTGCCTGGAGTCGGCGGGCAGGGGGGATAGAGCCCCAGCATTTT; CDR3: CAWSRRAGGIEPQHF
size: many; V: TRBV5-1; D: .; J: TRBJ2-3; DNA: TGCGCCAGCAGCTTGGCGGGACCATCCACAGATACGCAGTATTTT; CDR3: CASSLAGPSTDTQYF
size: .; V: TRBV29-1; D: TRBD1; J: TRBJ2-7; DNA: TGCAGCGTTGCGGGACAGCGTGAGCAGTACTTC; CDR3: CSVAGQREQYF
size: few; V: TRBV6-5; D: TRBD2; J: TRBJ2-3; DNA: TGTGCCAGCAGACCACCGGGACTAGGTTCAGATACGCAGTATTTT; CDR3: CASRPPGLGSDTQYF
size: .; V: TRBV10-3; D: TRBD2; J: TRBJ2-5; DNA: TGTGCCATCGGACTAGCGGGGGGTAATCAAGGGACCCAGTACTTC; CDR3: CAIGLAGGNQGTQYF
size: .; V: TRBV19; D: .; J: TRBJ2-7; DNA: TGTGCCAGTAGTATGTCAGGGAGCTCCTACGAGCAGTACTTC; CDR3: CASSMSGSSYEQYF
size: .; V: TRBV14; D: TRBD2; J: TRBJ2-7; DNA: TGTGCCAGCAGCCAAGTCTGGGAGGGAGACTACGAGCAGTACTTC; CDR3: CASSQVWEGDYEQYF
size: few; V: TRBV29-1; D: .; J: TRBJ2-7; DNA: TGCAGCGTTAAACAGACCTCCTACGAGCAGTACTTC; CDR3: CSVKQTSYEQYF
size: .; V: TRBV6-5; D: TRBD1; J: TRBJ1-6; DNA: TGTGCCAGCAGTTACTCGCGGACAGGGGCGAGCTCCTATAATTCACCCCTCCACTTT; CDR3: CASSYSRTGASSYNSPLHF
size: .; V: TRBV12-3/TRBV12-4; D: .; J: TRBJ1-2; DNA: TGTGCCAGCAGTTTAGCGCTTGGGGTCGGCTACACCTTC; CDR3: CASSLALGVGYTF
size: many; V: TRBV9; D: .; J: TRBJ2-7; DNA: TGTGCCAGCAGCGTAGTGCCCCAAGACTACGAGCAGTACTTC; CDR3: CASSVVPQDYEQYF
size: .; V: TRBV7-2; D: .; J: TRBJ2-5; DNA: TGTGCCAGCAGCTTATATGGCAGAGGGGAGACCCAGTACTTC; CDR3: CASSLYGRGETQYF
size: few; V: TRBV12-3/TRBV12-4; D: TRBD1; J: TRBJ1-2; DNA: TGTGCCAGCAGCCGCCGGGACAGGGAGGGCTATGGCTACACCTTC; CDR3: CASSRRDREGYGYTF
size: .; V: TRBV4-2; D: TRBD2; J: TRBJ2-7; DNA: TGTGCCAGCAGCCACGGACTAGCGGAGCCCCCCTACGAGCAGTACTTC; CDR3: CASSHGLAEPPYEQYF
size: .; V: TRBV10-3; D: .; J: TRBJ2-7; DNA: TGTGCCATCAGTGGGGCAGGGGCCGAGCAGTACTTC; CDR3: CAISGAGAEQYF
size: many; V: TRBV25-1; D: .; J: TRBJ2-7; DNA: TGTGCCAGCAGTGAACCCCAGGGTTCCTACGAGCAGTACTTC; CDR3: CASSEPQGSYEQYF
size: few; V: TRBV29-1; D: TRBD2; J: TRBJ2-1; DNA: TGCAGCGTGAAGCGGGACCCCAATGAGCAGTTCTTC; CDR3: CSVKRDPNEQFF
size: .; V: TRBV20-1; D: .; J: TRBJ2-7; DNA: TGCAGTGACGACCAGTATGAAGACGGCGTCTCCTACGAGCAGTACTTC; CDR3: CSDDQYEDGVSYEQYF
size: many; V: TRBV5-1; D: TRBD2; J: TRBJ2-7; DNA: TGTGCCAGCAGCTTGGGACTAGCGGGGACCTACGAGCAGTACTTC; CDR3: CASSLGLAGTYEQYF
size: few; V: TRBV6-2/TRBV6-3; D: .; J: TRBJ2-7; DNA: TGTGCCAGCAGGCCGGGGGGCAGGAGTACCTACGAGCAGTACTTC; CDR3: CASRPGGRSTYEQYF
size: once; V: TRBV7-9; D: .; J: TRBJ2-5; DNA: TGTGCCAGCAGCACCCGGACGCAAGAGACCCAGTACTTC; CDR3: CASSTRTQETQYF
size: .; V: TRBV6-2/TRBV6-3; D: .; J: TRBJ2-7; DNA: TGTGCCAGCAAGAAGGGGTCCCCCTTTTTAGACGAGCAGTACTTC; CDR3: CASKKGSPFLDEQYF
size: .; V: TRBV27; D: .; J: TRBJ1-6; DNA: TGTGCCAGCAGTTTTTCGCAGACCCCCTATAATTCACCCCTCCACTTT; CDR3: CASSFSQTPYNSPLHF
size: few; V: TRBV7-2; D: .; J: TRBJ1-6; DNA: TGTGCCAGCAGCTCCGAAGGCCTTATGGGGTCACCCCTCCACTTT; CDR3: CASSSEGLMGSPLHF
size: .; V: TRBV10-3; D: .; J: TRBJ2-3; DNA: TGTGCCATCAGTGCGGGGGCTACAAGCACAGATACGCAGTATTTT; CDR3: CAISAGATSTDTQYF
size: .; V: TRBV7-2; D: .; J: TRBJ2-4; DNA: TGTGCCAGCAGCTTAGAGAACATTCAGTACTTC; CDR3: CASSLENIQYF
size: .; V: TRBV5-1; D: TRBD1; J: TRBJ2-5; DNA: TGCGCCAGCAGGAAAAAACAGGGGATAGAGACCCAGTACTTC; CDR3: CASRKKQGIETQYF
size: .; V: TRBV9; D: .; J: TRBJ2-3; DNA: TGTGCCAGCAGCGTAGGGTCTTTGGGGGGCGGCACAGATACGCAGTATTTT; CDR3: CASSVGSLGGGTDTQYF
size: many; V: TRBV5-5; D: TRBD2; J: TRBJ2-7; DNA: TGTGCCAGCAGCGCTAGCGGGGGAAAGCCATACTCCTACGAGCAGTACTTC; CDR3: CASSASGGKPYSYEQYF
size: .; V: TRBV10-2; D: TRBD1; J: TRBJ1-1; DNA: TGCGCCAGTAGGGACAGCAACACTGAAGCTTTCTTT; CDR3: CASRDSNTEAFF
size: once; V: TRBV20-1; D: .; J: TRBJ2-1; DNA: TGCAGTGCCACGGACAGCTTAACCTACAATGAGCAGTTCTTC; CDR3: CSATDSLTYNEQFF
size: .; V: TRBV11-2; D: TRBD1; J: TRBJ1-6; DNA: TGTGCCAGCAGCTTTGAATACAGGGGTGACCTCCACTTT; CDR3: CASSFEYRGDLHF
size: .; V: TRBV12-3/TRBV12-4; D: TRBD1; J: TRBJ2-1; DNA: TGTGCCAGCAGTGAACGGACAGGGGGGTCATACAATGAGCAGTTCTTC; CDR3: CASSERTGGSYNEQFF
size: .; V: TRBV6-1; D: TRBD1; J: TRBJ2-7; DNA: TGTGCCAGCAGTGAAGCGATAGCGAGGGAGGGACAGGGAATCTACGAGCAGTACTTC; CDR3: CASSEAIAREGQGIYEQYF